Following are 16 T cell receptor beta chains from one sample sequenced in a study of cytomegalovirus exposure and HLA in healthy donors (dated by TCRdb to about 2017). The library relied on the immunoSEQ multiplex PCR assay. A mixture of 60 forward primers for TCR Vbeta segments and 13 reverse primers for TCR Jbeta segments was used in the multiplex PCR. TCRdb's version of the immuneACCESS table is confined to in-frame rearrangements and falls short of the full clone set. An unresolved V gene accounts for under half of the shortfall where checked; the remainder is of unknown origin. This sample gives under 200,000 clones in total; roughly 84% of them show up just once. Of the sample, about 6% is held by the ten largest clones. Sequenced input: PBMCs. These receptors all stem from a man aged 50 or older in good health and CMV-seropositive.

The genes are TRBV7-9 and TRBJ1-5, with D uncertain. Trimming shortened V by 5 bases and J by 4 bases, and 9 bases separated the two germline ends. This CDR3 has 13 amino acids. Germline CDR1 reads SEHNR; CDR2 reads FQNEAQ (reference sequence). The CDR3 sequence is CASSPGGNQPQHF. CDR3 DNA: TGTGCCAGCAGCCCCGGAGGAAATCAGCCCCAGCATTTT.

The chain has TRBV5-1 and TRBJ2-3, with D perhaps matching TRBD2 (7 bases). Per germline, CDR1 SGHRS and CDR2 YFSETQ. V dropped 0 bases and J dropped 1 base, with 18 bases sitting between them. CDR3 length: 18 amino acids. The CDR3 here is CASSLENTGGFGTDTQYF. The CDR3 nucleotides are TGCGCCAGCAGCTTGGAGAATACGGGGGGCTTTGGCACAGATACGCAGTATTTT. The complete variable domain, with remaining parts taken from reference TRBV5-1 and TRBJ2-3, reads KAGVTQTPRYLIKTRGQQVTLSCSPISGHRSVSWYQQTPGQGLQFLFEYFSETQRNKGNFPGRFSGRQFSNSRSEMNVSTLELGDSALYLCASSLENTGGFGTDTQYFGPGTRLTVL.

There are a few counts of this clone. V and J are TRBV9 and TRBJ2-3; 10 bases align to TRBD2. CDR1 is SGDLS, CDR2 YYNGEE, per germline. The CDR3 covers 16 residues. V shed 0 bases, J shed 2 bases, and the junction held 3 bases outside the gene matches. DNA of the CDR3: TGTGCCAGCAGCGTAGGTAGCGGGGGGCTCACAGATACGCAGTATTTT. Amino acid sequence: CASSVGSGGLTDTQYF.

The rearrangement joins TRBV6-5 to TRBJ1-4; 7 bases align to TRBD1. J lost 7 bases, V lost 0 bases, and 5 bases had no gene match. CDR3 size: 15 residues. Germline CDR1 reads MNHEY; CDR2 reads SVGAGI. The CDR3 region is CASSYSTGLREKLFF. The DNA for the CDR3 is TGTGCCAGCAGTTACTCGACAGGGTTACGTGAAAAACTGTTTTTT.

The chain couples TRBV5-4 to TRBJ1-6, with TRBD1 matching over 9 bases. V was pared by 1 base and J by 7 bases, with 6 bases of the junction left unmatched. In germline, CDR1 is SGHNT, CDR2 YYREEE (reference sequence). This CDR3 contains 16 residues. The CDR3 reads CASSLRDRALNSPLHF. In DNA form, the CDR3 reads TGTGCCAGCAGCTTGCGGGACAGGGCCCTCAATTCACCCCTCCACTTT.

The V call is TRBV28, the J call TRBJ2-1, with 12 bases aligning to TRBD2. Germline values: CDR1 MDHEN, CDR2 SYDVKM. The CDR3 is 16 amino acids. Unmatched junction bases numbered 12, after V lost 6 bases and J lost 9 bases. CDR3: CASSQPLAGGTGEQFF. In DNA, the CDR3 is TGTGCCAGCAGCCAACCCCTAGCGGGGGGGACGGGTGAGCAGTTCTTC.

The chain couples TRBV7-9 to TRBJ2-1, with TRBD1 as a possible D gene (7 bases). The germline CDR1 and CDR2 sequences are SEHNR and FQNEAQ (reference sequence). This CDR3 contains 15 residues. V was pared by 4 bases and J by 8 bases, with 18 bases between. The CDR3 nucleotides are TGTGCCAGCAGCTGGACCGCGGAGGGGGCTGATGAGCAGTTCTTC. Translated: CASSWTAEGADEQFF.

In this sample, this clone turned up once. V usage is TRBV29-1 and J usage is TRBJ1-1; possibly TRBD1 for D (6 bases). V shed 2 bases and J shed 11 bases, with 12 bases lying between them. CDR1 and CDR2 (germline): SQVTM, ANQGSEA. The CDR3 is 11 amino acids. The CDR3 sequence: CSVEHQGQAFF. In nucleotides, the CDR3 is TGCAGCGTTGAACACCAGGGGCAGGCTTTCTTT.

The V call is TRBV6-5, the J call TRBJ1-1; TRBD1 agrees at 9 bases. The CDR3 has 13 amino acids. Germline V gives CDR1 MNHEY, CDR2 SVGAGI. With 0 bases clipped from V and 14 bases from J, the junction kept 7 bases outside the gene matches. The CDR3 DNA reads TGTGCCAGCAGTTACTCCCGGGGGGGACAGGGCTTCTTT. This codes for CASSYSRGGQGFF.

The chain links TRBV2 to TRBJ2-1; 14 bases map to TRBD2. The CDR3 totals 20 residues. CDR1 is SNHLY and CDR2 is FYNNEI in the germline V gene. J gave up 7 bases and V 5 bases, and 19 bases lay outside the gene matches. CDR3 in DNA: TGTGCCAGCAGTAGCAGTCCGGGACTAGCGGGGGTCACCGTAGAGAATGAGCAGTTCTTC. This gives the protein CASSSSPGLAGVTVENEQFF.

This chain connects TRBV6-6 to TRBJ2-2; TRBD1 agrees at 9 bases. The germline gives CDR1 MNHNY, CDR2 SVGAGI (reference sequence). Trimming cost V 0 bases and J 6 bases; bases outside gene matches: 2. CDR3 length: 15 residues. CDR3 region: CASSYSGQGAGELFF. CDR3 bases: TGTGCCAGCAGTTACTCGGGACAGGGCGCCGGGGAGCTGTTTTTT.

The chain uses TRBV5-5 and TRBJ2-1; the match to TRBD2 covers 7 bases. V was pared by 1 base and J by 8 bases, with 9 bases of the junction left unmatched. CDR3 length: 15 residues. Per the germline V gene, CDR1 is SGHKS and CDR2 is YYEKEE (reference sequence). CDR3 nucleotide sequence: TGTGCCAGCAGCTTGAAGAGCGGGATTATCTATGAGCAGTTCTTC. Residues: CASSLKSGIIYEQFF.

This clone came up once. The genes are TRBV15 and TRBJ1-2, with 7 bases lining up with TRBD1. The germline CDR1 and CDR2 sequences are LNHNV and YYDKDF (reference sequence). This CDR3 has 16 amino acids. With 0 bases clipped from V and 2 bases from J, the junction kept 6 bases outside the gene matches. The CDR3 DNA reads TGTGCCACCAGCAGAGATATCAAACAGGGGAACTATGGCTACACCTTC. Protein: CATSRDIKQGNYGYTF.

The chain recombines TRBV19 with TRBJ1-2; D is uncertain. CDR3 size: 13 residues. Germline V gene data show CDR1 as LNHDA and CDR2 as SQIVND (reference sequence). Deletions cut 7 bases from V and 2 bases from J, with 11 bases between. The CDR3 protein is CASIGGQNYGYTF. The DNA of the CDR3 is TGTGCCAGTATAGGAGGCCAAAACTATGGCTACACCTTC. Drawing the rest from reference TRBV19 and TRBJ1-2, the complete variable domain is DGGITQSPKYLFRKEGQNVTLSCEQNLNHDAMYWYRQDPGQGLRLIYYSQIVNDFQKGDIAEGYSVSREKKESFPLTVTSAQKNPTAFYLCASIGGQNYGYTFGSGTRLTVV.

The chain carries TRBV5-6 and TRBJ1-6; tentatively, D is TRBD1 (5 bases). The CDR3 covers 16 residues. Looked up from germline, CDR1 is SGHDT and CDR2 is YYEEEE. Trimming took 4 bases from V and 2 from J, leaving 13 bases between them. CDR3 residues: CASSPGRGPYNSPLHF. CDR3 DNA sequence: TGTGCCAGCAGCCCGGGGAGGGGTCCCTATAATTCACCCCTCCACTTT.

V gene TRBV11-2 combines with J gene TRBJ2-7, with TRBD1 matching 10 bases. Germline V gene data show CDR1 as SGHAT and CDR2 as FQNNGV. Losses at the gene ends were 5 bases for V and 2 bases for J; bases not matched to a gene: 6. The CDR3 has 15 residues. CDR3 protein: CASSLGQGVPYEQYF. In nucleotides, the CDR3 is TGTGCCAGCAGCCTCGGACAGGGGGTACCCTACGAGCAGTACTTC.